These 10 T cell receptor beta chains share one sample of origin, sequenced in a study of cytomegalovirus exposure and HLA in healthy donors. Using immunoSEQ multiplex PCR, the repertoire was profiled, and TCRdb retains in-frame clones only, with some absent. The sample contains roughly 110,000 clones, about 88% of which appear only once. Sequencing was done on a sample of PBMCs. The origin of the receptors is a woman between 18 and 30 years old in good health and CMV-seropositive.

V and J are TRBV19 and TRBJ2-7; the D gene is possibly TRBD1 (5 bases). The germline CDR1 and CDR2 sequences are LNHDA and SQIVND (reference sequence). This CDR3 has 16 residues. V was shortened by 3 bases and J by 1 base, with 16 bases between the two germline ends. CDR3 region: CASSIALDSTSYEQYF. CDR3 in DNA: TGTGCCAGTAGTATTGCCCTCGACAGCACATCCTACGAGCAGTACTTC.

The rearrangement uses TRBV27 and TRBJ1-1; possible D gene TRBD1, 6 bases. This CDR3 region has 15 residues. The germline CDR1 and CDR2 sequences are MNHEY and SMNVEV (reference sequence). V dropped 6 bases and J dropped 2 bases, with 16 bases sitting between them. The CDR3 sequence is CASREDARGNTEAFF. The CDR3 coding sequence is TGTGCCAGCAGAGAAGACGCCAGGGGCAACACTGAAGCTTTCTTT.

V is TRBV10-3 and J is TRBJ2-2; D is perhaps TRBD1 (5 bases). Germline V gene lookup returns CDR1 ENHRY and CDR2 SYGVKD. The V end was cut by 4 bases, the J end by 2 bases, with 8 bases between. This CDR3 is built from 14 residues. The CDR3 region has the DNA TGTGCCATCAGTGGACAGTCCAACACCGGGGAGCTGTTTTTT. This codes for CAISGQSNTGELFF.

This clone has just one count. V gene TRBV6-5 combines with J gene TRBJ2-3, with D perhaps matching TRBD2 (6 bases). CDR1 and CDR2 from the germline V gene are MNHEY and SVGAGI. The CDR3 extends over 13 amino acids. With 0 bases removed from V and 10 bases from J, the gap between germline ends came to 11 bases. The CDR3 loop reads CASSYSGAGPQYF. The CDR3 DNA is TGTGCCAGCAGTTACTCCGGGGCGGGACCGCAGTATTTT.

The chain couples TRBV28 to TRBJ2-7; D is possibly TRBD1 (5 bases). Per the germline V gene, CDR1 is MDHEN and CDR2 is SYDVKM. Trimming shortened V by 3 bases and J by 6 bases, and 12 bases separated the two germline ends. This CDR3 comprises 13 residues. The CDR3 protein is CASSLGRVSEQYF. The CDR3 DNA follows: TGTGCCAGCAGTTTGGGCAGGGTAAGCGAGCAGTACTTC. Variable domain in full (rest from reference TRBV28 and TRBJ2-7): DVKVTQSSRYLVKRTGEKVFLECVQDMDHENMFWYRQDPGLGLRLIYFSYDVKMKEKGDIPEGYSVSREKKERFSLILESASTNQTSMYLCASSLGRVSEQYFGPGTRLTVT.

The chain has TRBV14 and TRBJ1-3; D is possibly TRBD1 (5 bases). The CDR3 has 15 residues. Trimming stripped 6 bases from V and 0 bases from J, with 12 bases between. Germline lookup yields CDR1 SGHDN and CDR2 FVKESK. CDR3 nucleotides: TGTGCCAGCAGTTCGACAGCGAGCTCTGGAAACACCATATATTTT. Its protein is CASSSTASSGNTIYF.

The chain uses TRBV27 and TRBJ1-5; no clear D. The V end lost 2 bases, the J end lost 6 bases, and 8 bases lay between the germline ends. The CDR3 extends over 13 amino acids. Germline V gene lookup returns CDR1 MNHEY and CDR2 SMNVEV (reference sequence). The CDR3, as DNA: TGTGCCAGCAGTTTAGCGACGGGTCAGCCCCAGCATTTT. Protein sequence: CASSLATGQPQHF.

In this sample, this clone turned up once. J is TRBJ2-5 and V is TRBV9, with 7 positions matching TRBD2. The CDR3 contains 18 residues. The junction had 13 bases not matched to a gene; V was cut back by 0 bases and J by 2 bases. Germline CDR1 SGDLS, CDR2 YYNGEE. The CDR3 protein is CASSVGPSGRGGQETQYF. The CDR3 region has the DNA TGTGCCAGCAGCGTAGGACCCTCGGGGAGGGGCGGTCAAGAGACCCAGTACTTC.

This chain joins TRBV7-8 and TRBJ2-1; D not certain. The V end lost 1 base, the J end lost 0 bases, and 7 bases lay between the germline ends. The CDR3 length is 15 residues. CDR1 is SGHVS and CDR2 is FQNEAQ in the germline V gene. The CDR3 DNA is TGTGCCAGCAGCTTAGAACACAGCTCCTACAATGAGCAGTTCTTC. It specifies CASSLEHSSYNEQFF.

The V gene is TRBV5-1, the J gene TRBJ2-1, with D perhaps TRBD1 (6 bases). From germline, CDR1 is SGHRS and CDR2 YFSETQ. The V and J ends lost 4 bases and 1 base respectively, with 15 bases between them. The CDR3 extends over 16 amino acids. DNA of the CDR3: TGCGCCAGCAGCCACCCGACAGGCGATTCCTACAATGAGCAGTTCTTC. Translated, it gives CASSHPTGDSYNEQFF. Filled out from reference TRBV5-1 and TRBJ2-1, the complete variable domain reads KAGVTQTPRYLIKTRGQQVTLSCSPISGHRSVSWYQQTPGQGLQFLFEYFSETQRNKGNFPGRFSGRQFSNSRSEMNVSTLELGDSALYLCASSHPTGDSYNEQFFGPGTRLTVL.